The TCR beta chain described here comes from a study of CD8+ T cells in alopecia areata. Overall study: Patients in the treated group were given tofacitinib by mouth, 5 to 10 mg twice a day.

The authors extracted RNA and reverse transcribed it into cDNA as the sequencing template. The assay was immunoSEQ multiplex PCR, and TCRdb's table has in-frame clones only and misses some. The sample records over 200,000 clones, around 62% being singletons. This clone was found once. Alopecia areata patients provided lesional scalp punch biopsies and peripheral blood, both collected for the study. Sorted out of PBMCs were CD4+ T cells and CD8+ T cells. Germline V gene lookup returns CDR1 SGHKS and CDR2 YYEKEE (reference sequence). The CDR3 runs to 17 residues. V lost 4 bases, J lost 3 bases, and 9 bases stayed unmatched.

This receptor was identified in a human donor with alopecia areata. Sequenced material: CD4+ T cells sorted from blood, taken at week 0. The chain combines TRBV5-5 with TRBJ2-2; 10 bases match TRBD1. CDR3 sequence: CASSIQPGTGDTGELFF. DNA of the CDR3: TGTGCCAGCAGCATCCAGCCCGGGACAGGGGACACCGGGGAGCTGTTTTTT. The complete variable domain, with remaining parts taken from reference TRBV5-5 and TRBJ2-2, reads DAGVTQSPTHLIKTRGQQVTLRCSPISGHKSVSWYQQVLGQGPQFIFQYYEKEERGRGNFPDRFSARQFPNYSSELNVNALLLGDSALYLCASSIQPGTGDTGELFFGEGSRLTVL.